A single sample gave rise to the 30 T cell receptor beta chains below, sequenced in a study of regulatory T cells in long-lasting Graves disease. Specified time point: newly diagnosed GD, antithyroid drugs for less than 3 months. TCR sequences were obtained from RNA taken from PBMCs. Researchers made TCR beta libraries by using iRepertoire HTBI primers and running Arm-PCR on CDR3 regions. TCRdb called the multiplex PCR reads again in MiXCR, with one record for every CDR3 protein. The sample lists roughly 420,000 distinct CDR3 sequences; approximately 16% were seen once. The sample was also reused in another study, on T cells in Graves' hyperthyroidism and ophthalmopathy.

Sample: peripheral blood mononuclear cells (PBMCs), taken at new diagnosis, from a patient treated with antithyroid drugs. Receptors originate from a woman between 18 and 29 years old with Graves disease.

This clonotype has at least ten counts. The CDR3 sequence: CASSRQVNTEAFF. In DNA form, the CDR3 reads TGTGCCAGCAGTCGACAGGTGAACACTGAAGCTTTCTTT. V is TRBV2 and J is TRBJ1-1, with D maybe TRBD1 (6 bases). Germline loops: CDR1 SNHLY, CDR2 FYNNEI. Trimming pared 5 bases from V and 0 bases from J, leaving 7 bases between. The CDR3 runs to 13 residues.

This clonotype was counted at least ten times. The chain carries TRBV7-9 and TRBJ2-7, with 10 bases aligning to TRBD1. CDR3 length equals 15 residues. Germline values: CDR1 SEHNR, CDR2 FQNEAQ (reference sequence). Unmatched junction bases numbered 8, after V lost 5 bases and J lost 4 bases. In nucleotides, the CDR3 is TGTGCCAGCAGCGCCTCGGACAGGGGGTTGTACGAGCAGTACTTC. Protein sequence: CASSASDRGLYEQYF.

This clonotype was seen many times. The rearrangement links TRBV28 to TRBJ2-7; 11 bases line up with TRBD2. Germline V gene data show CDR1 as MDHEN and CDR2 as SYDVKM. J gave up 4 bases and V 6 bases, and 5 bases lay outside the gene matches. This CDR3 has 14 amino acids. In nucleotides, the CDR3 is TGTGCCAGCAGCACCCCTAGCGGGAGGTACGAGCAGTACTTC. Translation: CASSTPSGRYEQYF.

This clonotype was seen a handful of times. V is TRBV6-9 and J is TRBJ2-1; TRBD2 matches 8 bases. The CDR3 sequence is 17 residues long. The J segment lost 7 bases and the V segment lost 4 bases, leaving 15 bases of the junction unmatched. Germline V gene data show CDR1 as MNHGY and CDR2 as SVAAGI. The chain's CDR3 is CASSSATSGTTGNEQFF. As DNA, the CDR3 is TGTGCCAGCAGTTCGGCTACTAGCGGTACTACGGGTAATGAGCAGTTCTTC.

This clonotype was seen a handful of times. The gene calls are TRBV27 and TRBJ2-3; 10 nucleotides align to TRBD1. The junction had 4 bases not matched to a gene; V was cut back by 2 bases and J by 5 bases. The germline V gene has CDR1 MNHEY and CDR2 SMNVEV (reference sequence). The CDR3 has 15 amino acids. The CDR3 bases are TGTGCCAGCAGTTTAACGGGACAGGGGATAGATACGCAGTATTTT. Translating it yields CASSLTGQGIDTQYF.

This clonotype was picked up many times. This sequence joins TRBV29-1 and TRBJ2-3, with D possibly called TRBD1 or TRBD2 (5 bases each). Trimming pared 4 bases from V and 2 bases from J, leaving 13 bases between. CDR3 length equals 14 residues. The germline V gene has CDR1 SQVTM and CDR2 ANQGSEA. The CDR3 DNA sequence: TGCAGCGTTGCGGGGACCTTTCCCACAGATACGCAGTATTTT. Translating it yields CSVAGTFPTDTQYF.

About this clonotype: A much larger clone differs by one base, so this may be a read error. The chain's CDR3 is CGARDVTSGPYNEQFF. CDR3 DNA: TGCGGTGCTAGAGACGTAACTTCGGGGCCCTACAATGAGCAGTTCTTC. The chain uses TRBV20-1 and TRBJ2-1, with D perhaps being TRBD1 or TRBD2 (5 bases each). Per the germline V gene, CDR1 is DFQATT and CDR2 is SNEGSKA (reference sequence). The CDR3 is made up of 16 amino acids.

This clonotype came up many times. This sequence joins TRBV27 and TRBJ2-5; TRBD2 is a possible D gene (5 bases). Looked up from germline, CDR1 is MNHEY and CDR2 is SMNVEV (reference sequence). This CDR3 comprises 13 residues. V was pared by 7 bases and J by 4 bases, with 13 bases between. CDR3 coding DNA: TGTGCCAGCAAGGAGGAGAGAAGAGAGACCCAGTACTTC. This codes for CASKEERRETQYF.

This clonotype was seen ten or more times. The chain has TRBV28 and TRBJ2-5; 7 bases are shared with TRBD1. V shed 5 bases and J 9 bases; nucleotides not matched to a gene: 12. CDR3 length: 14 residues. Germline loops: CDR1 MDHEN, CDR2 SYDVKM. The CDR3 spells CASSRRQGRRPQYF. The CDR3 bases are TGTGCCAGCAGTCGCCGACAGGGAAGGAGGCCCCAGTACTTC.

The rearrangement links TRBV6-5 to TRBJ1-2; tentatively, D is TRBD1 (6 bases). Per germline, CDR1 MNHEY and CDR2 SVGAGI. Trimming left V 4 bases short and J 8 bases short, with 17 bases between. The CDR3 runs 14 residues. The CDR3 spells CASSSPKQGNGYTF. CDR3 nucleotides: TGTGCCAGCAGTTCTCCTAAACAGGGAAACGGCTACACCTTC.

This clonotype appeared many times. CDR3 sequence reads: CASSPGTAYNEQFF. Written as DNA, the CDR3 is TGTGCCAGCAGCCCCGGGACAGCTTACAATGAGCAGTTCTTC. The chain employs TRBV7-3 and TRBJ2-1; 7 bases line up with TRBD1. CDR1 and CDR2 (germline): SGHTA, FQGTGA. V was pared by 5 bases and J by 4 bases, with 5 bases of the junction left unmatched. The CDR3 is made up of 14 amino acids.

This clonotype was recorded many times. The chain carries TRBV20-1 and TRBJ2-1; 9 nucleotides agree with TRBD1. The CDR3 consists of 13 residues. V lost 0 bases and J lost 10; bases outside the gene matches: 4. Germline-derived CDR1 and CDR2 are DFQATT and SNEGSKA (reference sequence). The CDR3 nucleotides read TGCAGTGCTAGAGATTACAGGGGGCACGAGCAGTTCTTC. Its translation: CSARDYRGHEQFF.

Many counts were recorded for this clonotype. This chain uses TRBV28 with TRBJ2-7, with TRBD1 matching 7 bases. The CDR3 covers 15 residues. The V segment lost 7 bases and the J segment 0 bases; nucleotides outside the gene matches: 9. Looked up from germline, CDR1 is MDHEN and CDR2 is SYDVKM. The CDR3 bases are TGTGCCAGCAAACTCGACGGGACAGTCTCCTACGAGCAGTACTTC. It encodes CASKLDGTVSYEQYF.

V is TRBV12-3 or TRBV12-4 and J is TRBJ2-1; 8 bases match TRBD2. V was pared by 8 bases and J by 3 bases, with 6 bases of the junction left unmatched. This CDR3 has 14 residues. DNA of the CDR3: TGTGCCAGCGGTCGGGAGGGAAACTACAATGAGCAGTTCTTC. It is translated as CASGREGNYNEQFF.

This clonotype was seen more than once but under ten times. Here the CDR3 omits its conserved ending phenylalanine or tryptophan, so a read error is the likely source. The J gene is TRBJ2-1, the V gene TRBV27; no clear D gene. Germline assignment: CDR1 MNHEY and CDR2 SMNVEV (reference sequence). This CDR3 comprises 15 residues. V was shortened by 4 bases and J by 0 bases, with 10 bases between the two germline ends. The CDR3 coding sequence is TGTGCCAGCAGTTCAGATACGAGCTCCTACAATGAGCAGTTCCTC. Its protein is CASSSDTSSYNEQFL.

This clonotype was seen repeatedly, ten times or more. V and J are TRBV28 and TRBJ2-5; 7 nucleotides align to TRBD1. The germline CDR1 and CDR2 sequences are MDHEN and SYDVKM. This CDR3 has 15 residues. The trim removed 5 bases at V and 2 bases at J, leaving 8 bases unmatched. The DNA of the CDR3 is TGTGCCAGCAGTGAAGACAGGGTACGGCAAGAGACCCAGTACTTC. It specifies CASSEDRVRQETQYF.

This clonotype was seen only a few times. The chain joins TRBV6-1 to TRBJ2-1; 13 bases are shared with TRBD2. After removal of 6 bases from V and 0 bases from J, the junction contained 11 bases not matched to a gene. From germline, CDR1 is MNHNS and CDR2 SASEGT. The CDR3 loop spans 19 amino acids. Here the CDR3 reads CASRILAGGSPSSYNEQFF. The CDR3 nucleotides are TGTGCCAGCAGAATACTAGCGGGAGGGTCACCTAGCTCCTACAATGAGCAGTTCTTC.

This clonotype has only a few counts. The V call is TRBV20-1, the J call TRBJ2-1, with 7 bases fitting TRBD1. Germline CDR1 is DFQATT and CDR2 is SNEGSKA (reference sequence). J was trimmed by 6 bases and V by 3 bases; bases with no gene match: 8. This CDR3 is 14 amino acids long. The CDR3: CSASPTGRTNEQFF. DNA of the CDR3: TGCAGTGCTAGCCCGACAGGGAGAACCAATGAGCAGTTCTTC.

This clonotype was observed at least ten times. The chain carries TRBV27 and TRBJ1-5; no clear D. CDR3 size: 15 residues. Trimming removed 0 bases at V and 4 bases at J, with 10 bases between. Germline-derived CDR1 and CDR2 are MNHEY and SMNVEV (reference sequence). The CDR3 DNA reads TGTGCCAGCAGTTTATCCAACAATCCGAATCAGCCCCAGCATTTT. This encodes CASSLSNNPNQPQHF.

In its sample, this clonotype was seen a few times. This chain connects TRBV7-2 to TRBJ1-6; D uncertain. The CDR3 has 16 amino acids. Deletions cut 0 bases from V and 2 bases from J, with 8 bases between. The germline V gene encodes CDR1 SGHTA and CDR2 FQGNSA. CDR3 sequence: CASSLAGRAYNSPLHF. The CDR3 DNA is TGTGCCAGCAGCTTAGCAGGACGAGCCTATAATTCACCCCTCCACTTT.

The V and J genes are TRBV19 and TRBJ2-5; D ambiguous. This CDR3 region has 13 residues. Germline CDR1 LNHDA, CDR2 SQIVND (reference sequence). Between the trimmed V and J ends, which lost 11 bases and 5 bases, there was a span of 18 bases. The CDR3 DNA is TGTGCCGCTCCAGGACCCACCGCGGAGACCCAGTACTTC. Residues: CAAPGPTAETQYF.

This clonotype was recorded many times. CDR3 nucleotide sequence: TGTGCCAGCAGTAGCGGGAATAATCAGCCCCAGCATTTT. As protein: CASSSGNNQPQHF. The chain recombines TRBV6-1 with TRBJ1-5; no clear D gene. Trimming stripped 5 bases from V and 4 bases from J, with 9 bases between. This CDR3 has 13 residues. Germline V gene data show CDR1 as MNHNS and CDR2 as SASEGT.

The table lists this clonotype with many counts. The CDR3 spells CATSEGQGVGGYTF. CDR3 DNA sequence: TGTGCCACCAGTGAGGGACAGGGTGTCGGGGGCTACACCTTC. The chain carries TRBV24-1 and TRBJ1-2; 9 nucleotides agree with TRBD1. The CDR3 consists of 14 residues. V gave up 4 bases and J gave up 8 bases; unmatched junction bases: 7. Germline V gene data show CDR1 as KGHDR and CDR2 as SFDVKD.

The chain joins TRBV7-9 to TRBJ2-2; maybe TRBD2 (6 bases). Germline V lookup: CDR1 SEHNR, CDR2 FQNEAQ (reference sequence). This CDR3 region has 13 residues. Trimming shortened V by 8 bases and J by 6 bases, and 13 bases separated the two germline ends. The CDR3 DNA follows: TGTGCCAGCCTCGACACGGGGGCCGGGGAGCTGTTTTTT. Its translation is CASLDTGAGELFF.

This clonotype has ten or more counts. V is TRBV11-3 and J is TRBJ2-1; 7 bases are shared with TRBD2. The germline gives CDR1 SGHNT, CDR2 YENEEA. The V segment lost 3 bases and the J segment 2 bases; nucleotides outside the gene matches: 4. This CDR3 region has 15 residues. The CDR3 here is CASSFASGPYNEQFF. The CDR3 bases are TGTGCCAGCAGCTTTGCTAGCGGTCCCTACAATGAGCAGTTCTTC.

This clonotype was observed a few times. In DNA, the CDR3 is TGTGCCAGCAGTTTCTACGAGGGAGCACGAGAGACCCAGTACTTC. Protein sequence: CASSFYEGARETQYF. This chain uses TRBV12-3 or TRBV12-4 with TRBJ2-5, with TRBD2 as a possible D gene (5 bases). This CDR3 is built from 15 residues. V lost 3 bases and J lost 4, with 15 bases in between.

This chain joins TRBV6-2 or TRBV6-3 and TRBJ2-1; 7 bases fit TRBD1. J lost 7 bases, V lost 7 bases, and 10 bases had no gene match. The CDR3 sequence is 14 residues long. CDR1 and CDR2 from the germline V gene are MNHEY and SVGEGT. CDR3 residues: CASKKGAGENEQFF. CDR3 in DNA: TGTGCCAGCAAGAAGGGGGCGGGTGAGAATGAGCAGTTCTTC.

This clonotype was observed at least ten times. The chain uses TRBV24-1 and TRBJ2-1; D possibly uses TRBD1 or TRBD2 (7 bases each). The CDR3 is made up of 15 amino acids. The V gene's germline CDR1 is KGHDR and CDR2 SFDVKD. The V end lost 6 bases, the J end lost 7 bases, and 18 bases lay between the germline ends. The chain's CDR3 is CATSHRGLGGNEQFF. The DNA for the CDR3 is TGTGCCACCAGTCACAGGGGTCTGGGGGGGAATGAGCAGTTCTTC.

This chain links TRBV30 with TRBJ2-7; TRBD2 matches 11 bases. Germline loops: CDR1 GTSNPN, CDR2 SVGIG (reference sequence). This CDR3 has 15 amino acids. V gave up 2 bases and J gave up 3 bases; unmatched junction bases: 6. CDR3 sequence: CAWSSSGLAVYEQYF. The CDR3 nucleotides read TGTGCCTGGAGTTCATCGGGACTAGCGGTCTACGAGCAGTACTTC.

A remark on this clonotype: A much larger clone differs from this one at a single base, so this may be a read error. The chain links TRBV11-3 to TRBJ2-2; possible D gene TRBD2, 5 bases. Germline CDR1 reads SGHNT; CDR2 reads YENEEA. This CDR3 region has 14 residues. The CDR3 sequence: CASSPQSNTGDLFF. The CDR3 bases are TGTGCCAGCAGCCCCCAATCGAACACCGGGGATCTGTTTTTT.